This TCR beta chain was sequenced during a study of blood T cell repertoires in COVID-19. In the study overall: Acute and convalescent COVID-19 specimens originated in the United States, Italy and Spain.

Clones were sequenced by immunoSEQ multiplex PCR, and TCRdb holds only the in-frame ones, with some missing. This table has roughly 250,000 clones, around 90% appearing once. Germline V gene lookup returns CDR1 SNHLY and CDR2 FYNNEI. V dropped 4 bases and J dropped 3 bases, with 16 bases sitting between them. There are 16 residues in the CDR3. The receptor was derived from a man in his 60s who had recovered from COVID-19. The chain has TRBV2 and TRBJ2-1, with a weak D call TRBD1 (6 bases). The sample taken for sequencing was peripheral blood. The CDR3 spells CASSAHRVKGYNEQFF. In nucleotides, the CDR3 is TGTGCCAGCAGTGCACACAGGGTGAAGGGCTACAATGAGCAGTTCTTC.